A single sample gave rise to the 25 T cell receptor beta chains below, sequenced in a study of shared clonotypes between healthy human individuals. It was CD45RO-negative cells, positively selected for CCR7, that made up naive CD8 cells, with terminally differentiated effector memory CD45RA+ cells excluded. The method was immunoSEQ multiplex PCR; TCRdb's version includes in-frame clones alone and lacks a portion of them. The data show 560,000 or so clones, around 96% seen once. The sample comprised naive CD8+ T cells sorted from blood. These receptor sequences come from a woman aged 25 to 39 in good health.

This clone was detected only a few times. This sample also contains other DNA sequences that code for the same CDR3. V and J are TRBV5-5 and TRBJ2-7; D remains unclear. The germline CDR1 and CDR2 sequences are SGHKS and YYEKEE (reference sequence). V was shortened by 0 bases and J by 3 bases, with 7 bases between the two germline ends. This CDR3 comprises 13 residues. CDR3 DNA sequence: TGTGCCAGCAGCTTGGGAGGAGTCTACGAGCAGTACTTC. This gives the protein CASSLGGVYEQYF.

As to this clone: Other DNA variants within this sample encode the same CDR3. The rearrangement uses TRBV2 and TRBJ1-5, with TRBD1 as a possible D gene (6 bases). V gave up 2 bases and J gave up 4 bases, with 12 bases separating them. CDR1 is SNHLY and CDR2 is FYNNEI in the germline V gene. CDR3 length: 15 residues. The CDR3 protein is CASSEFRGGNQPQHF. CDR3 nucleotides: TGTGCCAGCAGTGAATTCCGAGGGGGGAATCAGCCCCAGCATTTT.

The chain recombines TRBV27 with TRBJ2-2; possible D gene TRBD2, 5 bases. This CDR3 has 16 residues. The V gene's germline CDR1 is MNHEY and CDR2 SMNVEV (reference sequence). Trimming removed 5 bases at V and 7 bases at J, with 20 bases between. The CDR3 DNA sequence: TGTGCCAGCAGTCTCGGACGAGGCGTGGGAGACGGGGAGCTGTTTTTT. Translating it yields CASSLGRGVGDGELFF.

The V gene is TRBV28, the J gene TRBJ1-3; perhaps TRBD1 as D (6 bases). CDR3 length: 14 amino acids. The V end lost 10 bases, the J end lost 2 bases, and 15 bases lay between the germline ends. Germline V CDR1 and CDR2: MDHEN, SYDVKM. The CDR3 DNA follows: TGTGCCACCAACCCCCAGGGGACTGGAAACACCATATATTTT. Translation: CATNPQGTGNTIYF.

This chain uses TRBV7-7 with TRBJ1-3, with 7 bases matching TRBD1. V lost 5 bases, J lost 4 bases, and 8 bases stayed unmatched. Germline CDR1 SSHAT, CDR2 FNYEAQ (reference sequence). The CDR3 covers 15 residues. The CDR3 DNA sequence: TGTGCCAGCAGCCCATCAGACAGGGCCGGAAACACCATATATTTT. It encodes CASSPSDRAGNTIYF.

The chain links TRBV7-2 to TRBJ2-7; 7 bases are shared with TRBD2. The CDR3 is made up of 13 amino acids. The V segment lost 1 base and the J segment 7 bases; nucleotides outside the gene matches: 4. Germline CDR1 reads SGHTA; CDR2 reads FQGNSA. The CDR3 region is CASSLVSSGEQYF. DNA of the CDR3: TGTGCCAGCAGCTTAGTCAGTAGCGGGGAGCAGTACTTC.

The DNA of the CDR3 is TGCGCCAGCAGTGAGGATGTGGGAGGGAACAATGAGCAGTTCTTC. Encoded protein: CASSEDVGGNNEQFF. The chain carries TRBV10-2 and TRBJ2-1, with 7 bases lining up with TRBD2. Germline CDR1 and CDR2: WSHSY and SAAADI. Unmatched junction bases numbered 6, after V lost 2 bases and J lost 5 bases. This CDR3 region has 15 residues.

The gene calls are TRBV29-1 and TRBJ2-7, with D possibly called TRBD1 or TRBD2 (5 bases each). This CDR3 contains 13 residues. Trimming stripped 6 bases from V and 6 bases from J, with 18 bases between. Germline V gene data show CDR1 as SQVTM and CDR2 as ANQGSEA. For the CDR3, the DNA is TGCAGCGTGCCCGGGACCCCCTCCGGCGAGCAGTACTTC. Its translation is CSVPGTPSGEQYF.

The chain couples TRBV6-6 to TRBJ2-7, with D perhaps being TRBD1 or TRBD2 (5 bases each). CDR3 length: 14 amino acids. The V and J ends lost 6 bases and 3 bases respectively, with 15 bases between them. Germline V lookup: CDR1 MNHNY, CDR2 SVGAGI (reference sequence). This chain's CDR3 is CASSPYNGGYEQYF. The DNA for the CDR3 is TGTGCCAGCAGCCCATATAATGGGGGCTACGAGCAGTACTTC.

The chain carries TRBV10-3 and TRBJ2-3; tentatively, D is TRBD2 (6 bases). Trimming stripped 11 bases from V and 2 bases from J, with 17 bases between. The CDR3 spans 14 residues. Germline V CDR1 and CDR2: ENHRY, SYGVKD. The CDR3 is CASGGEGDTDTQYF. CDR3 in DNA: TGTGCCTCCGGGGGTGAGGGAGACACAGATACGCAGTATTTT.

The chain joins TRBV10-1 to TRBJ2-3; TRBD2 agrees at 8 bases. Germline CDR1 is WNHNN and CDR2 is SYGVQD (reference sequence). After removal of 3 bases from V and 2 bases from J, the junction contained 7 bases not matched to a gene. The length of the CDR3 is 16 residues. CDR3 loop: CASSDKREIDTDTQYF. DNA of the CDR3: TGCGCCAGCAGTGATAAGCGGGAGATCGACACAGATACGCAGTATTTT.

This rearrangement joins TRBV7-7 to TRBJ2-6; D possibly matches TRBD1 or TRBD2 (5 bases each). The CDR3 covers 15 residues. Trimming removed 8 bases at V and 2 bases at J, with 13 bases between. Germline CDR1 and CDR2: SSHAT and FNYEAQ (reference sequence). CDR3 sequence (DNA): TGTGCCAGCGGAGGTGAAGGGGCTGGGGCCAACGTCCTGACTTTC. It specifies CASGGEGAGANVLTF.

The rearrangement uses TRBV28 and TRBJ2-7; the match to TRBD2 covers 7 bases. V gave up 2 bases and J gave up 5 bases; unmatched junction bases: 12. Germline values: CDR1 MDHEN, CDR2 SYDVKM. The CDR3 totals 16 residues. CDR3 sequence (DNA): TGTGCCAGCAGTTTAGCGGGGAGGGACCCCGATGACGAGCAGTACTTC. It codes for CASSLAGRDPDDEQYF. The full variable domain, its missing parts supplied by reference TRBV28 and TRBJ2-7, is DVKVTQSSRYLVKRTGEKVFLECVQDMDHENMFWYRQDPGLGLRLIYFSYDVKMKEKGDIPEGYSVSREKKERFSLILESASTNQTSMYLCASSLAGRDPDDEQYFGPGTRLTVT.

The V call is TRBV28, the J call TRBJ2-5; no clear D. The end of the DNA is better explained by TRBJ2-7, so the J call may be wrong. Per germline, CDR1 MDHEN and CDR2 SYDVKM. The CDR3 runs to 15 residues. CDR3 nucleotide sequence: TGTGCCAGCAGTTTCGGCCAGACCACTTTCTACGAGCAGTACTTC. It yields the protein CASSFGQTTFYEQYF.

J is TRBJ1-5 and V is TRBV7-2; 8 bases match TRBD1. CDR1 and CDR2 (germline): SGHTA, FQGNSA. The CDR3 length is 15 residues. The J segment lost 7 bases and the V segment lost 4 bases, leaving 9 bases of the junction unmatched. DNA of the CDR3: TGTGCCAGCAGCTCCCAGGGGGCGCGGGGGCAGCCCCAGCATTTT. It codes for CASSSQGARGQPQHF.

The chain joins TRBV27 to TRBJ1-2, with TRBD1 as a possible D gene (6 bases). Trimming removed 11 bases from V and 8 bases from J, with 15 bases in between. The CDR3 runs 11 residues. The germline CDR1 and CDR2 sequences are MNHEY and SMNVEV (reference sequence). The CDR3 DNA follows: TGTGCCGCGGGGGGGGCGCGAGGCTACACCTTC. Amino acids: CAAGGARGYTF.

The chain links TRBV28 to TRBJ1-5, with D unresolved. V lost 5 bases and J lost 2, with 22 bases in between. The CDR3 covers 18 residues. Germline V gene sequence: CDR1 MDHEN, CDR2 SYDVKM. The CDR3 bases are TGTGCCAGCAGTACCTTAGTCCTTGGAAGGGAAGGCAATCAGCCCCAGCATTTT. This sequence encodes CASSTLVLGREGNQPQHF.

The rearrangement uses TRBV10-3 and TRBJ2-3, with 7 bases that match TRBD1. This CDR3 contains 13 residues. After removal of 8 bases from V and 3 bases from J, the junction contained 5 bases not matched to a gene. The germline CDR1 and CDR2 sequences are ENHRY and SYGVKD. The CDR3 here is CAIGTDRTDTQYF. The CDR3 coding sequence is TGTGCCATCGGGACAGATAGAACAGATACGCAGTATTTT.

This chain uses TRBV29-1 with TRBJ2-2; D is ambiguous. CDR3 length: 14 amino acids. Trimming removed 3 bases from V and 0 bases from J, with 8 bases in between. Germline CDR1 SQVTM, CDR2 ANQGSEA. The CDR3, as DNA: TGCAGCGTTGATGGTCAATCGAACACCGGGGAGCTGTTTTTT. Its translation is CSVDGQSNTGELFF.

Comments on this clone: The identical CDR3 is also encoded by other nucleotide sequences in the sample. The genes are TRBV5-5 and TRBJ2-7, with TRBD1 matching 8 bases. This CDR3 comprises 14 residues. V was pared by 5 bases and J by 2 bases, with 6 bases of the junction left unmatched. The germline V gene has CDR1 SGHKS and CDR2 YYEKEE (reference sequence). The CDR3 DNA sequence: TGTGCCAGCAGTCCCGGGACAGGTGCCTACGAGCAGTACTTC. Protein sequence: CASSPGTGAYEQYF.

This clone occurred a few times. The rearrangement joins TRBV30 to TRBJ1-2; no reliable D call. This CDR3 region has 11 residues. The germline V gene encodes CDR1 GTSNPN and CDR2 SVGIG (reference sequence). V lost 5 bases and J 1 base, leaving 5 bases between the germline ends. This chain's CDR3 is CAWDDNYGYTF. The CDR3 coding sequence is TGTGCCTGGGACGATAACTATGGCTACACCTTC.

The genes are TRBV4-1 and TRBJ2-5; a weak D match, TRBD1 (5 bases). Trimming stripped 1 base from V and 0 bases from J, with 9 bases between. This CDR3 spans 15 amino acids. Germline-derived CDR1 and CDR2 are MGHRA and YSYEKL. CDR3 residues: CASSQVHRYQETQYF. The CDR3 DNA follows: TGCGCCAGCAGCCAAGTTCACAGGTACCAAGAGACCCAGTACTTC.

The J gene is TRBJ2-5, the V gene TRBV19, with 8 bases matching TRBD2. Germline CDR1 reads LNHDA; CDR2 reads SQIVND (reference sequence). This CDR3 region has 15 residues. V dropped 3 bases and J dropped 5; count of bases not matched to a gene: 8. CDR3 bases: TGTGCCAGTAGTATTACAGCGGGAGTCGGTGAGACCCAGTACTTC. Translating it yields CASSITAGVGETQYF.

V is TRBV9 and J is TRBJ1-4; D perhaps matches TRBD1 (5 bases). CDR1 and CDR2 from the germline V gene are SGDLS and YYNGEE. Trimming took 4 bases from V and 4 from J, leaving 11 bases between them. This CDR3 has 14 residues. The CDR3 loop reads CASSPGTGNEKLFF. CDR3 bases: TGTGCCAGCAGCCCCGGGACGGGTAATGAAAAACTGTTTTTT.

The genes are TRBV27 and TRBJ2-3; 7 bases align to TRBD1. J was trimmed by 3 bases and V by 1 base; bases with no gene match: 1. Per the germline V gene, CDR1 is MNHEY and CDR2 is SMNVEV (reference sequence). The CDR3 extends over 14 amino acids. The chain's CDR3 is CASSLLGQTDTQYF. The DNA for the CDR3 is TGTGCCAGCAGTTTATTGGGACAGACAGATACGCAGTATTTT.